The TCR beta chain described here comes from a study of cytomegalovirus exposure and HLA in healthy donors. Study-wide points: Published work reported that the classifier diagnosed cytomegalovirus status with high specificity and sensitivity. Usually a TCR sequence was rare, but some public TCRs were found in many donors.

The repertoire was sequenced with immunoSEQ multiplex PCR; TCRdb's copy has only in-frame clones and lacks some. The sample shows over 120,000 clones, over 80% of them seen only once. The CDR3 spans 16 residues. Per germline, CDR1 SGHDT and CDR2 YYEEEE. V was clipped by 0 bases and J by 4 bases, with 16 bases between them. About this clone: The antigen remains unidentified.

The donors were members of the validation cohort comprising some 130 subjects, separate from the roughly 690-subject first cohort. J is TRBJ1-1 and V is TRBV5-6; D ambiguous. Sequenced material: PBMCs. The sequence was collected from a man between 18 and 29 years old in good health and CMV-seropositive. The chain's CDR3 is CASSLVAAGRVTEAFF. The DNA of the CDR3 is TGTGCCAGCAGCTTGGTAGCGGCGGGTAGGGTCACTGAAGCTTTCTTT. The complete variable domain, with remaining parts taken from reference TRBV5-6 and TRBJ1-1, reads DAGVTQSPTHLIKTRGQQVTLRCSPKSGHDTVSWYQQALGQGPQFIFQYYEEEERQRGNFPDRFSGHQFPNYSSELNVNALLLGDSALYLCASSLVAAGRVTEAFFGQGTRLTVV.